This entry lists 27 T cell receptor beta chains sequenced from one sample in a study of T cells in Graves' hyperthyroidism and ophthalmopathy. The TCR beta CDR3 regions underwent amplification using RNA transcripts as the source. First-round RT-PCR of the TCR CDR3 relied on the HTBI primer set. TCRdb itself ran the multiplex PCR reads through MiXCR, one entry per CDR3 protein. The table shows about 400,000 distinct CDR3 sequences, with 11% to 15% occurring only once. Sequencing input: blood. The receptors were gathered from a man aged 50 to 59 with Graves' ophthalmopathy.

This clonotype came up many times. The chain joins TRBV28 to TRBJ1-5; D call uncertain. The CDR3 totals 15 residues. The germline V gene encodes CDR1 MDHEN and CDR2 SYDVKM. V was shortened by 7 bases and J by 0 bases, with 13 bases between the two germline ends. CDR3 sequence: CASINSGSSNQPQHF. The CDR3 nucleotides are TGTGCCAGCATAAACTCGGGGAGTAGCAATCAGCCCCAGCATTTT.

This clonotype was detected many times. The rearrangement links TRBV24-1 to TRBJ1-5; a possible D gene is TRBD1 (6 bases). The CDR3 length is 15 residues. V was cut by 4 bases and J by 2 bases, with 11 bases left in between. Germline-derived CDR1 and CDR2 are KGHDR and SFDVKD. CDR3 in DNA: TGTGCCACCAGTGACCCCCGACAGGGCAATCAGCCCCAGCATTTT. This sequence encodes CATSDPRQGNQPQHF.

This clonotype showed up many times. The chain uses TRBV3-1 and TRBJ2-2; no clear D gene. CDR1 is LGHDT, CDR2 YNNKEL, per germline (reference sequence). V was shortened by 0 bases and J by 4 bases, with 9 bases between the two germline ends. CDR3 size: 15 residues. CDR3 coding DNA: TGTGCCAGCAGCCAAGAAGAGAGCTTCACCGGGGAGCTGTTTTTT. Protein product: CASSQEESFTGELFF.

This chain connects TRBV20-1 to TRBJ2-7, with D maybe TRBD2 (5 bases). This CDR3 comprises 12 residues. Trimming removed 1 base at V and 3 bases at J, with 7 bases between. Germline-derived CDR1 and CDR2 are DFQATT and SNEGSKA (reference sequence). The CDR3 loop reads CSARVGVYEQYF. DNA for the CDR3: TGCAGTGCTAGAGTGGGAGTCTACGAGCAGTACTTC.

This clonotype was counted only a few times. V and J are TRBV19 and TRBJ2-2; D may be TRBD2 (6 bases). This CDR3 comprises 14 residues. Germline CDR1 LNHDA, CDR2 SQIVND (reference sequence). V lost 6 bases and J lost 1, with 9 bases in between. Here the CDR3 reads CASRTGENTGELFF. The CDR3 nucleotides are TGTGCCAGTAGGACGGGAGAGAACACCGGGGAGCTGTTTTTT.

V and J are TRBV25-1 and TRBJ1-2, with D perhaps matching TRBD1 (6 bases). V was pared by 4 bases and J by 2 bases, with 14 bases between. CDR1 is MGHDK and CDR2 is SYGVNS in the germline V gene. The CDR3 extends over 15 amino acids. CDR3 in amino acids: CASSVTDSANYGYTF. DNA of the CDR3: TGTGCCAGCAGTGTCACGGACAGTGCCAACTATGGCTACACCTTC.

This chain connects TRBV28 to TRBJ2-1; 7 nucleotides line up with TRBD1. The CDR3 runs to 15 residues. The V gene's germline CDR1 is MDHEN and CDR2 SYDVKM. V lost 6 bases and J lost 10; bases outside the gene matches: 15. Written as DNA, the CDR3 is TGTGCCAGCAGCACCGCCGGGACAGCAAATGAGGAGCAGTTCTTC. It codes for CASSTAGTANEEQFF.

The chain couples TRBV20-1 to TRBJ2-7, with D perhaps TRBD1 (5 bases). The CDR3 has 14 amino acids. Germline CDR1 DFQATT, CDR2 SNEGSKA (reference sequence). V was pared by 6 bases and J by 3 bases, with 18 bases between. The DNA for the CDR3 is TGCAGTGCGAGACCAGTCCAGGGTTTCTACGAGCAGTACTTC. Protein sequence: CSARPVQGFYEQYF.

The CDR3 region is CSARLAGRVTDTQYF. CDR3 DNA sequence: TGCAGTGCTAGACTAGCGGGAAGGGTGACAGATACGCAGTATTTT. The V call is TRBV20-1, the J call TRBJ2-3; 9 bases match TRBD2. The CDR3 runs 15 residues. Germline V gene sequence: CDR1 DFQATT, CDR2 SNEGSKA (reference sequence). The junction had 6 bases not matched to a gene; V was cut back by 2 bases and J by 3 bases.

The table lists this clonotype with many counts. The V gene is TRBV11-2, the J gene TRBJ2-1; D gene ambiguous. Trimming left V 5 bases short and J 5 bases short, with 7 bases between. CDR1 is SGHAT, CDR2 FQNNGV, per germline. The CDR3 is 12 residues long. The CDR3 region has the DNA TGTGCCAGCAGCCAGGTTGACAATGAGCAGTTCTTC. Its protein product is CASSQVDNEQFF.

This clonotype has ten or more counts. The gene calls are TRBV5-1 and TRBJ2-4; TRBD2 matches 8 bases. Germline V CDR1 and CDR2: SGHRS, YFSETQ. The J segment lost 0 bases and the V segment lost 3 bases, leaving 8 bases of the junction unmatched. The CDR3 sequence is 17 residues long. Here the CDR3 reads CASSSGGLSLAKNIQYF. The CDR3 bases are TGCGCCAGCAGCTCGGGGGGGCTTAGTCTAGCCAAAAACATTCAGTACTTC.

This clonotype was seen at least ten times. The chain recombines TRBV2 with TRBJ2-1; 12 positions agree with TRBD2. From germline, CDR1 is SNHLY and CDR2 FYNNEI. The CDR3 contains 15 residues. V trimming: 5 bases; J trimming: 6 bases; junction bases outside the gene matches: 5. CDR3 DNA sequence: TGTGCCAGCAGTAAACTAGCGGGAGGAAGCAATGAGCAGTTCTTC. It is translated as CASSKLAGGSNEQFF.

A note on this clonotype: A read error may explain this, as a much larger clone is one base away. The rearrangement joins TRBV20-1 to TRBJ2-7; 9 bases line up with TRBD1. Germline V gene data show CDR1 as DFQATT and CDR2 as SNEGSKA (reference sequence). CDR3 length equals 14 residues. The CDR3 region is CSATGTGTSCEQYF. The CDR3 nucleotides are TGCAGTGCTACCGGGACAGGGACTTCCTGCGAGCAGTACTTC.

This clonotype was counted many times. This chain joins TRBV3-1 and TRBJ1-6; D may be TRBD1 (5 bases). Germline V gene sequence: CDR1 LGHDT, CDR2 YNNKEL (reference sequence). The ends were cut back, 0 bases at V and 7 bases at J, with 16 bases in the middle. The CDR3 is made up of 17 amino acids. In nucleotides, the CDR3 is TGTGCCAGCAGCCAAGAACGTGGCGGGGGGGTGAATTCACCCCTCCACTTT. Translation: CASSQERGGGVNSPLHF.

The sample holds many counts of this clonotype. The chain carries TRBV12-3 or TRBV12-4 and TRBJ2-2; 7 bases map to TRBD2. CDR3 length: 16 amino acids. V shed 6 bases and J 0 bases; nucleotides not matched to a gene: 7. CDR3 sequence: CASRPAGTTNTGELFF. CDR3 bases: TGTGCCAGCAGGCCGGCCGGGACTACGAACACCGGGGAGCTGTTTTTT.

This clonotype has at least ten counts. The chain joins TRBV20-1 to TRBJ2-7; a weak D match, TRBD2 (5 bases). The V and J ends lost 3 bases and 0 bases respectively, with 9 bases between them. The CDR3 is 13 residues long. CDR1 and CDR2 from the germline V gene are DFQATT and SNEGSKA (reference sequence). For the CDR3, the DNA is TGCAGTGCTAGGACGGGGAACTCCTACGAGCAGTACTTC. It specifies CSARTGNSYEQYF.

This clonotype was picked up one time. One end of the junction is discordant with germline, which a read error may explain. The chain links TRBV4-1 to TRBJ2-7; 8 bases match TRBD2. This CDR3 has 16 amino acids. Looked up from germline, CDR1 is MGHRA and CDR2 is YSYEKL. CDR3 DNA: TGCGCCAGCAGACAAGCCACGGGGGGGAGGGTTTACGAGCAGTACTTC. Residues: CASRQATGGRVYEQYF.

The chain carries TRBV7-6 and TRBJ1-4; D remains ambiguous. Germline V lookup: CDR1 SGHVS, CDR2 FNYEAQ. There are 13 residues in the CDR3. With 6 bases removed from V and 8 bases from J, the gap between germline ends came to 13 bases. The CDR3 loop reads CASSGPGEEKLFF. CDR3 nucleotide sequence: TGTGCCAGCAGTGGCCCCGGGGAGGAAAAACTGTTTTTT. The full variable domain, in which reference TRBV7-6 and TRBJ1-4 provide the parts outside the CDR3, is GAGVSQSPRYKVTKRGQDVALRCDPISGHVSLYWYRQALGQGPEFLTYFNYEAQQDKSGLPNDRFSAERPEGSISTLTIQRTEQRDSAMYRCASSGPGEEKLFFGSGTQLSVL.

This clonotype was observed many times. V usage is TRBV30 and J usage is TRBJ2-5; the D is unclear. CDR3 size: 12 residues. The germline CDR1 and CDR2 sequences are GTSNPN and SVGIG (reference sequence). Deletions cut 1 base from V and 7 bases from J, with 10 bases between. The CDR3 region is CAWSEDRTTQYF. The CDR3 DNA is TGTGCCTGGAGTGAGGATCGGACGACCCAGTACTTC.

This clonotype was counted at least ten times. This chain uses TRBV5-8 with TRBJ1-2; D might be TRBD1 (6 bases). This CDR3 is built from 15 residues. V was cut by 4 bases and J by 3 bases, with 16 bases left in between. CDR1 SGHTS and CDR2 YDEGEE come from the germline V gene. For the CDR3, the DNA is TGTGCCAGCAGCCTACAGGGATCCCTTTACTATGGCTACACCTTC. Encoded protein: CASSLQGSLYYGYTF.

This clonotype has at least ten counts. The gene calls are TRBV10-3 and TRBJ2-1; TRBD2 matches 11 bases. The germline gives CDR1 ENHRY, CDR2 SYGVKD. The CDR3 covers 13 residues. Unmatched junction bases numbered 3, after V lost 10 bases and J lost 4 bases. CDR3 sequence: CARTSGPYNEQFF. The CDR3 coding sequence is TGTGCCAGGACTAGCGGGCCATACAATGAGCAGTTCTTC.

The rearrangement uses TRBV19 and TRBJ1-1; maybe TRBD1 (5 bases). V was shortened by 4 bases and J by 6 bases, with 24 bases between the two germline ends. Germline V CDR1 and CDR2: LNHDA, SQIVND (reference sequence). There are 17 residues in the CDR3. Written as DNA, the CDR3 is TGTGCCAGTAGTACTCCCCATGGTGGAGCGGGCAGGGCTGAAGCTTTCTTT. Translating it yields CASSTPHGGAGRAEAFF. The full variable domain, its missing parts supplied by reference TRBV19 and TRBJ1-1, is DGGITQSPKYLFRKEGQNVTLSCEQNLNHDAMYWYRQDPGQGLRLIYYSQIVNDFQKGDIAEGYSVSREKKESFPLTVTSAQKNPTAFYLCASSTPHGGAGRAEAFFGQGTRLTVV.

This clonotype has at least ten counts. V gene TRBV30 combines with J gene TRBJ1-1; D is perhaps TRBD1 (5 bases). The length of the CDR3 is 15 residues. V lost 0 bases and J 1 base, leaving 12 bases between the germline ends. Per germline, CDR1 GTSNPN and CDR2 SVGIG (reference sequence). CDR3 bases: TGTGCCTGGAGTGTAAAGGCAGGGTCGAACACTGAAGCTTTCTTT. Translating gives CAWSVKAGSNTEAFF.

This clonotype was recorded at least ten times. The genes are TRBV20-1 and TRBJ2-7; TRBD1 matches at 10 bases. The CDR3 consists of 15 residues. Per germline, CDR1 DFQATT and CDR2 SNEGSKA (reference sequence). J gave up 5 bases and V 6 bases, and 13 bases lay outside the gene matches. The CDR3 loop reads CSANLPGQGLDEQYF. The CDR3 nucleotides read TGCAGTGCAAACCTCCCGGGACAGGGGCTTGACGAGCAGTACTTC.

This clonotype was counted ten times or more. CDR3 residues: CASSQGSGSSNHYNEQFF. DNA for the CDR3: TGTGCCAGCAGCCAGGGAAGCGGGAGTAGCAATCACTACAATGAGCAGTTCTTC. J is TRBJ2-1 and V is TRBV3-1; 8 bases are a match to TRBD2. Germline values: CDR1 LGHDT, CDR2 YNNKEL (reference sequence). The CDR3 extends over 18 amino acids. The V and J ends lost 3 bases and 3 bases, in that order; junction bases with no gene match: 13.

A remark on this clonotype: The conserved phenylalanine or tryptophan normally closing the CDR3 is absent here, so this likely arose from a read error. The V and J genes are TRBV9 and TRBJ2-5; the D call may be TRBD1 or TRBD2 (5 bases each). Germline V gives CDR1 SGDLS, CDR2 YYNGEE. V lost 2 bases, J lost 4 bases, and 9 bases lay in between. The CDR3 is made up of 13 amino acids. CDR3 nucleotide sequence: TGTGCCAGCAGCGTCAGGGACGCAGAGACCCAGTACCTC. Translating it yields CASSVRDAETQYL.

This rearrangement joins TRBV11-2 to TRBJ2-3, with 13 bases matching TRBD2. V shed 7 bases and J 2 bases; nucleotides not matched to a gene: 12. CDR1 is SGHAT, CDR2 FQNNGV, per germline. The CDR3 runs to 18 residues. The CDR3 DNA is TGTGCCAGCACCCGGGGGACTAGCGGGGCGCGCTTCACAGATACGCAGTATTTT. Amino acids: CASTRGTSGARFTDTQYF.